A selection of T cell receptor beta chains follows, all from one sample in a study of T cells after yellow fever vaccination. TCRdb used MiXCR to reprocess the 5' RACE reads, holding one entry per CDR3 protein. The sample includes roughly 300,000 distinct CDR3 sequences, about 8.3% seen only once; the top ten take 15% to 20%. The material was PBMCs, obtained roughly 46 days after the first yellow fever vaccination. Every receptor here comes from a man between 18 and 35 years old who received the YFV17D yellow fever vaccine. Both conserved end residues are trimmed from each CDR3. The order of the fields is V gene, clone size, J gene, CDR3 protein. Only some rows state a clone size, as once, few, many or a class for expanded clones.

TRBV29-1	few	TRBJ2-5	SVAEAGRRAETQY
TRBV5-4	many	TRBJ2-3	ASSLGQGADTQY
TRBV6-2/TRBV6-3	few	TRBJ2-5	ASSYGRGSGAETQY
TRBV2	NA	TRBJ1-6	ATITGDRSPLH
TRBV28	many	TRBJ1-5	ASRPPDRINQPQH
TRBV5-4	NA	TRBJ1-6	ASSRGQGKNSPLH
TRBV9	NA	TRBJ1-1	ASSSGQGVHTEAF
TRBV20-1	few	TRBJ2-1	SAREGVSLINEQF
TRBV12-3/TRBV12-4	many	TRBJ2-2	ASSPLSGELF
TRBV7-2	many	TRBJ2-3	ASSPSGGRDTQY
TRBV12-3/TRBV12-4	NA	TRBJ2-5	ASSVRRGETQY
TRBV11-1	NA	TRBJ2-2	ASSPQRGQNTGELF
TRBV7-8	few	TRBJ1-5	ASSADLKDQPQH
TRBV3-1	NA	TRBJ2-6	ASSPLGRDSGANVLT
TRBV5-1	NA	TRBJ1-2	ASSPLIRGKGGYT
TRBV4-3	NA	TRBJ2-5	ASSQVTGGFETQY
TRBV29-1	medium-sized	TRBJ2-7	SVEGGVSYEQY
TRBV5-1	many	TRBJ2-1	ASSEASAGNEQF
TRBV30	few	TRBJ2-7	AWSVPRLRYEQY
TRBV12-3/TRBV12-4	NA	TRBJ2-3	ASSLVDRSSTDTQY
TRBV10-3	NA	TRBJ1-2	AISESGGYT
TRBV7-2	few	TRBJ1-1	ASSERQGLIAF
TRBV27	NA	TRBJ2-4	ASTPRGRYKNIQY
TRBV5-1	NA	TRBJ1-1	ASSSGPGTRNTEAF
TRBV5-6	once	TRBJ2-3	ASSLPQASATDTQY
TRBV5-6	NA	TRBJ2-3	ASSLVGTQRAAQY
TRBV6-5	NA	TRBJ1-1	ASSYGSNTEAF